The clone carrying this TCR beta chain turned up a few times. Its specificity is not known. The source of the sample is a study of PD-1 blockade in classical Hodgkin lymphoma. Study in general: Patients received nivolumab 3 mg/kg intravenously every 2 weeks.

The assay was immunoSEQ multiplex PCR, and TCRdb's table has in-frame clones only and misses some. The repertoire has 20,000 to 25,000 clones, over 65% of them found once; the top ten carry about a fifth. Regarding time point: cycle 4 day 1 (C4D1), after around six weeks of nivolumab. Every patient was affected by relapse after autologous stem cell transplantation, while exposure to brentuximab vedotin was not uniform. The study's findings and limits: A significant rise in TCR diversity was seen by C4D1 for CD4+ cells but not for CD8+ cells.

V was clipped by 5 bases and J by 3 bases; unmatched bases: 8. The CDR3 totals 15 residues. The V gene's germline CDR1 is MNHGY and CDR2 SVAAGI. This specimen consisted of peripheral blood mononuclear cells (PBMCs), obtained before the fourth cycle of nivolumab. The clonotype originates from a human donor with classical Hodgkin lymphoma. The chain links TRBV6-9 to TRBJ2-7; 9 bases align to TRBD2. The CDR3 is CASSELSSGVYEQYF. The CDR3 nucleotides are TGTGCCAGCAGTGAACTGTCTAGCGGGGTCTACGAGCAGTACTTC.